This TCR beta chain was recovered during a study of cytomegalovirus exposure and HLA in healthy donors. General study findings and limits: A later analysis reportedly found that, within productive TCRs, an Asian-associated ancestry cluster had fewer N-insertions than the mean observed across the approximately 660 donors. For most subjects, TCR beta sequences were reported to predict HLA-A and HLA-B alleles with accuracy.

The PCR employed 60 Vbeta primers together with 13 Jbeta primers. Clones were read by immunoSEQ multiplex PCR, and TCRdb kept only the in-frame ones, dropping some. The sample lists approximately 50,000 clones; about three quarters were seen once. In regard to this clone: Its target is not known.

V shed 1 base and J shed 0 bases, with 15 bases lying between them. The CDR3 extends over 17 amino acids. Germline V lookup: CDR1 SGHVS, CDR2 FQNEAQ. This TCR came from a man aged 25 to 40 in good health and CMV-seropositive. V and J are TRBV7-8 and TRBJ1-1; tentative D call: TRBD1 (5 bases). The sample consisted of PBMCs. CDR3 in DNA: TGTGCCAGCAGCTTAGTCCGCCTCGGGACTATGAACACTGAAGCTTTCTTT. This gives the protein CASSLVRLGTMNTEAFF. Combining the CDR3 with reference TRBV7-8 and TRBJ1-1 gives the whole variable domain GAGVSQSPRYKVAKRGQDVALRCDPISGHVSLFWYQQALGQGPEFLTYFQNEAQLDKSGLPSDRFFAERPEGSVSTLKIQRTQQEDSAVYLCASSLVRLGTMNTEAFFGQGTRLTVV.